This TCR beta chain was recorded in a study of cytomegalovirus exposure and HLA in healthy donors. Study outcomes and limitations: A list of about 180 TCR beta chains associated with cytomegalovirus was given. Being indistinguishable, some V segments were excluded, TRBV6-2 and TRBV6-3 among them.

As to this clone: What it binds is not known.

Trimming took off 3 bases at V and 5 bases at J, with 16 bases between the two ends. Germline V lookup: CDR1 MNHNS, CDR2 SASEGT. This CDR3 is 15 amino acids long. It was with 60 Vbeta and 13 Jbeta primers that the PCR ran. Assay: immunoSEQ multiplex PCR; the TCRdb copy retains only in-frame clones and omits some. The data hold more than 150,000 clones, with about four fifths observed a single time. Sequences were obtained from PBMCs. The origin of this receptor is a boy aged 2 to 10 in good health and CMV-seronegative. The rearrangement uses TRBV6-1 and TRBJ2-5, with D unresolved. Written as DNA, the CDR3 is TGTGCCAGCAGTGATTCGGCAGCCCACGGGGAGACCCAGTACTTC. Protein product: CASSDSAAHGETQYF.